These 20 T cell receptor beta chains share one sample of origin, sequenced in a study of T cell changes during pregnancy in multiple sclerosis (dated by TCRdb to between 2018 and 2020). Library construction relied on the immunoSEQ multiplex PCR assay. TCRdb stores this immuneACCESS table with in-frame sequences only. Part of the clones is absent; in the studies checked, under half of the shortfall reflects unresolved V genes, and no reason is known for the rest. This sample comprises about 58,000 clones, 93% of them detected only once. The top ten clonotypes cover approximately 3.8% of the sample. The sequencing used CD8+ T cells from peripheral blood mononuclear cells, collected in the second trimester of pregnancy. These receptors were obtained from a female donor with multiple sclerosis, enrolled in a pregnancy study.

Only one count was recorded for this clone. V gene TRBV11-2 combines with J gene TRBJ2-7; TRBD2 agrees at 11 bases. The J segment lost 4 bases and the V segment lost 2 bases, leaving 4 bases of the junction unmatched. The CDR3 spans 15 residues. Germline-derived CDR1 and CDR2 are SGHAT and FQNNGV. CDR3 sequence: CASSLTSGSKYEQYF. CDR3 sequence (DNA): TGTGCCAGCAGCTTAACTAGCGGGAGTAAATACGAGCAGTACTTC.

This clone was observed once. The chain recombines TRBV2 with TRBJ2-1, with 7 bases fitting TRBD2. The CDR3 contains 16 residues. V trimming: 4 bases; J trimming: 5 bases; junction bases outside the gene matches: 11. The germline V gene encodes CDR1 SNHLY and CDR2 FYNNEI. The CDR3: CASSGFGLGDHNEQFF. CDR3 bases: TGTGCCAGCAGTGGATTTGGACTAGGCGACCACAATGAGCAGTTCTTC. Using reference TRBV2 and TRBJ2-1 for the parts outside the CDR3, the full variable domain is EPEVTQTPSHQVTQMGQEVILRCVPISNHLYFYWYRQILGQKVEFLVSFYNNEISEKSEIFDDQFSVERPDGSNFTLKIRSTKLEDSAMYFCASSGFGLGDHNEQFFGPGTRLTVL.

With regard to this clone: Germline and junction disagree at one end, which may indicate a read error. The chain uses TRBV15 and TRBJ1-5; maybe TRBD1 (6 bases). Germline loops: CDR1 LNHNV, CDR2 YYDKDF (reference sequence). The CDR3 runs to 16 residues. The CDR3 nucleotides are TGTGCCACCAGCGGAGACAGGACATTAATAAAGGAGCCCCAGCATTTT. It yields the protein CATSGDRTLIKEPQHF.

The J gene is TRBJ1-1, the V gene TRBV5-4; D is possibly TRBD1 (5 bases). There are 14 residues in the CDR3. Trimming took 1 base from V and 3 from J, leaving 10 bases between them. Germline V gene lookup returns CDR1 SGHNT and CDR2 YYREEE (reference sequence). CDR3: CASSLFGGDTEAFF. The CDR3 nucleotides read TGTGCCAGCAGCTTGTTCGGGGGGGACACTGAAGCTTTCTTT.

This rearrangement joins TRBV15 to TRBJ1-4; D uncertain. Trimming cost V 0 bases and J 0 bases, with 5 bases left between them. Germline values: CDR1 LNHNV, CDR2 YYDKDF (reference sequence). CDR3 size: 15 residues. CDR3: CATSREAATNEKLFF. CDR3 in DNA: TGTGCCACCAGCAGAGAGGCCGCAACTAATGAAAAACTGTTTTTT.

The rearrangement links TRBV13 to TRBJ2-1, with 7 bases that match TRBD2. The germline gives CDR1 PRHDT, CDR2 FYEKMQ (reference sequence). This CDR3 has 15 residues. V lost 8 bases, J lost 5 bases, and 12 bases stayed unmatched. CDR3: CASGGGQSLNNEQFF. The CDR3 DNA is TGTGCCAGCGGGGGGGGTCAATCGTTAAACAATGAGCAGTTCTTC.

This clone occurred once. DNA of the CDR3: TGCGCCAGCAGGACAGGGGGGATCACTGAAGCTTTCTTT. Translating it yields CASRTGGITEAFF. V and J are TRBV5-1 and TRBJ1-1; 9 positions match TRBD1. This CDR3 has 13 residues. Germline V lookup: CDR1 SGHRS, CDR2 YFSETQ. With 5 bases clipped from V and 4 bases from J, the junction kept 3 bases outside the gene matches.

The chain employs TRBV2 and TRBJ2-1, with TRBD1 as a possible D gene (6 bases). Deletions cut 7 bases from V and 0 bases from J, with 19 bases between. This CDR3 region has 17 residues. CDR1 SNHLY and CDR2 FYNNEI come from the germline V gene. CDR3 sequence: CASNLVQGSSSYNEQFF. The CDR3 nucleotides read TGTGCCAGCAATCTGGTCCAGGGGTCTAGCTCCTACAATGAGCAGTTCTTC.

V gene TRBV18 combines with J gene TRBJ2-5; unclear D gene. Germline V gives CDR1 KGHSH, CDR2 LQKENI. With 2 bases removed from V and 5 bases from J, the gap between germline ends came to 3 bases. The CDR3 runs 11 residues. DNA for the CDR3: TGTGCCAGCTCACCAGCGGAGACCCAGTACTTC. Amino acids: CASSPAETQYF.

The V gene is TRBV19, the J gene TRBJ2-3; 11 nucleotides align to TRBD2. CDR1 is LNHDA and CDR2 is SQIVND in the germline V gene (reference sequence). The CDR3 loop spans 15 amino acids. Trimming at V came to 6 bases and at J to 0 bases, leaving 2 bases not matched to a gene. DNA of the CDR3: TGTGCCAGTAGCAGACTAGCGGGGAGCACAGATACGCAGTATTTT. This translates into CASSRLAGSTDTQYF.

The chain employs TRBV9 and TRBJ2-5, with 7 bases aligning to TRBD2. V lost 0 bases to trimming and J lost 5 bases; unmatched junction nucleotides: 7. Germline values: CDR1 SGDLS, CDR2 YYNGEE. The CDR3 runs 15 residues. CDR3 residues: CASSVDPGGGETQYF. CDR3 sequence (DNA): TGTGCCAGCAGCGTAGACCCGGGGGGAGGGGAGACCCAGTACTTC. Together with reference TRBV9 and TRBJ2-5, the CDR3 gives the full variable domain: DSGVTQTPKHLITATGQRVTLRCSPRSGDLSVYWYQQSLDQGLQFLIQYYNGEERAKGNILERFSAQQFPDLHSELNLSSLELGDSALYFCASSVDPGGGETQYFGPGTRLLVL.

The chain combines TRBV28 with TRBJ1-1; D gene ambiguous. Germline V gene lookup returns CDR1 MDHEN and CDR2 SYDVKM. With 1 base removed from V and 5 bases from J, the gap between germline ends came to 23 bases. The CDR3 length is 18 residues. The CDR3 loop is CASSLFVGESLRGTEAFF. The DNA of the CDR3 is TGTGCCAGCAGTTTATTTGTCGGAGAGAGCCTAAGAGGGACTGAAGCTTTCTTT.

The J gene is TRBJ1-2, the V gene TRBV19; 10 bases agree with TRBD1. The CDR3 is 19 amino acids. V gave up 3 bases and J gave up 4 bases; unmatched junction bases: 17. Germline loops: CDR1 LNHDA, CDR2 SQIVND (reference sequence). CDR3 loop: CASSIGPGRGTGVVYGYTF. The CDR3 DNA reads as TGTGCCAGTAGTATTGGACCCGGACGGGGGACAGGGGTTGTCTATGGCTACACCTTC.

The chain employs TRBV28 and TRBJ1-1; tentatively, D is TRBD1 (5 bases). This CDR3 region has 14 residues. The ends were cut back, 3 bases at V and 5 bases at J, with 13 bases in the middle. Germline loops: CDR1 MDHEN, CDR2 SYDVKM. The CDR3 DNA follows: TGTGCCAGCAGTTTTGGGGGGTTTGGAACTGAAGCTTTCTTT. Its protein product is CASSFGGFGTEAFF.

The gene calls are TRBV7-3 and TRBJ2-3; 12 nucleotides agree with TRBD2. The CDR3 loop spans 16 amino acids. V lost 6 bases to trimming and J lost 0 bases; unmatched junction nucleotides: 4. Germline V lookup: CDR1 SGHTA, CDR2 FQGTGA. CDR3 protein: CASSPGTSGSTDTQYF. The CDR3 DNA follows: TGTGCCAGCAGTCCCGGGACTAGCGGGAGCACAGATACGCAGTATTTT.

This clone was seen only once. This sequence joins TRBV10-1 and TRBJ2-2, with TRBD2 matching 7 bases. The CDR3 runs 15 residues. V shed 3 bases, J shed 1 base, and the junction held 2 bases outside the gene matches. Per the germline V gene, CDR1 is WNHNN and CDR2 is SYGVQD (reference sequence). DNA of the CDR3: TGCGCCAGCAGTGAAATAGCGGGGAACACCGGGGAGCTGTTTTTT. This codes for CASSEIAGNTGELFF.

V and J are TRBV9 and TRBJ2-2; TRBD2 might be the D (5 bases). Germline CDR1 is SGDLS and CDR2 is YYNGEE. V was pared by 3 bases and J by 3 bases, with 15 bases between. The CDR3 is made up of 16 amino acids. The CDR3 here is CASSGTGNLDTGELFF. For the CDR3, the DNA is TGTGCCAGCAGCGGAACCGGGAACCTTGACACCGGGGAGCTGTTTTTT.

The CDR3 sequence: CASSARPSGGAHEQFF. Here the CDR3 DNA reads TGTGCCAGCAGCGCTCGGCCTAGCGGGGGGGCCCATGAGCAGTTCTTC. V is TRBV9 and J is TRBJ2-1; 12 bases are shared with TRBD2. The CDR3 spans 16 residues. The V segment lost 3 bases and the J segment 8 bases; nucleotides outside the gene matches: 9. Germline CDR1 and CDR2: SGDLS and YYNGEE.

The CDR3 DNA reads TGTGCCAACACACCGTCATACAATGAGCAGTTCTTC. Amino acids: CANTPSYNEQFF. This chain uses TRBV21-1 with TRBJ2-1; the table calls TRBD1, which could not be checked here. TRBV21-1 counts as a pseudogene. The CDR3 consists of 12 residues.

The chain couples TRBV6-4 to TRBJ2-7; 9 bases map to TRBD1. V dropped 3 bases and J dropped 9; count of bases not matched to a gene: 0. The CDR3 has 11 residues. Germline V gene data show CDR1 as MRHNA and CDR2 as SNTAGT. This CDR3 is CASSEDRGQYF. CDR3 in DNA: TGTGCCAGCAGTGAGGACAGGGGGCAGTACTTC.